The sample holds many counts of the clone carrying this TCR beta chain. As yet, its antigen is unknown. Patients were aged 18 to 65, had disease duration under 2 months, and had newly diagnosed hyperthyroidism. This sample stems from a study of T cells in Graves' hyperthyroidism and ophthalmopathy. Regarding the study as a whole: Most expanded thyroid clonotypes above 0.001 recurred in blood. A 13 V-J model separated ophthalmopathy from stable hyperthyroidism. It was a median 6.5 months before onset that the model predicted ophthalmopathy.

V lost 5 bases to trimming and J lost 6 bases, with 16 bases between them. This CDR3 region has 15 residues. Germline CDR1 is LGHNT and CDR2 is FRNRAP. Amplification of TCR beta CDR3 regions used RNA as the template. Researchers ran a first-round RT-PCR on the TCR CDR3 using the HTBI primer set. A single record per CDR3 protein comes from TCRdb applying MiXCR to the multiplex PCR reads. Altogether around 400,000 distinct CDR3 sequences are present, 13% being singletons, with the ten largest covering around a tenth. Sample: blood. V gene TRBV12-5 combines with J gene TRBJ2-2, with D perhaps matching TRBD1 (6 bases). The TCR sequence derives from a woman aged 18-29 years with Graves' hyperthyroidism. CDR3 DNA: TGTGCTAGTGGTCTGGACAGACCCGCGGCCGGGGAGCTGTTTTTT. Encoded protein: CASGLDRPAAGELFF.